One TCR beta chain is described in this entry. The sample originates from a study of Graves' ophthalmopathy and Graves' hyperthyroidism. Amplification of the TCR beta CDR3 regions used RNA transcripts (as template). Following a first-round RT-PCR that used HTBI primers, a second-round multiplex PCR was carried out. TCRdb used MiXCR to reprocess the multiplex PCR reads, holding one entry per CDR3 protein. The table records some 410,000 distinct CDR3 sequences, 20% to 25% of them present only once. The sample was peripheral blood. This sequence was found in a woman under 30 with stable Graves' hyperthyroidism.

The CDR3 here is CASSSGLRQETQYF. DNA of the CDR3: TGTGCCAGCAGCTCGGGACTACGTCAAGAGACCCAGTACTTC. The chain is built from TRBV28 and TRBJ2-5, with 7 nucleotides matching TRBD2. CDR3 length equals 14 residues. Germline trimming cut 6 bases from V and 2 bases from J; bases unmatched to any gene: 6. Germline loops: CDR1 MDHEN, CDR2 SYDVKM. Full variable domain (rest looked up from reference TRBV28 and TRBJ2-5): DVKVTQSSRYLVKRTGEKVFLECVQDMDHENMFWYRQDPGLGLRLIYFSYDVKMKEKGDIPEGYSVSREKKERFSLILESASTNQTSMYLCASSSGLRQETQYFGPGTRLLVL.